The 8 T cell receptor beta chains in this list originate from one sample, sequenced in a study of blood T cells in healthy people across ages. Then a second PCR, running roughly 7 to 11 cycles, was carried out with a sample-barcoded 5' primer and a J-beta primer mix. MiXCR was run by TCRdb on the 5' RACE reads, yielding one entry per CDR3 protein. Counted here are over a million distinct CDR3 sequences, 20% to 25% occurring once; the ten biggest clones make up 0.75%. The same sample was also used in a study of T cells of mothers and their children.

The sequenced sample consisted of blood. These receptors came from a girl aged 2-10 years in good health.

This clonotype was recorded a few times. V gene TRBV28 combines with J gene TRBJ2-2; no reliable D call. V lost 3 bases and J 5 bases, leaving 13 bases between the germline ends. The CDR3 is 15 residues long. Germline V gene data show CDR1 as MDHEN and CDR2 as SYDVKM. The CDR3 bases are TGTGCCAGCAGTTTGGCTAGAAGTTATACCGGGGAGCTGTTTTTT. Amino acid sequence: CASSLARSYTGELFF.

The chain has TRBV29-1 and TRBJ1-1; the match to TRBD1 covers 8 bases. The CDR3 has 12 residues. V lost 6 bases, J lost 11 bases, and 11 bases stayed unmatched. Germline CDR1 is SQVTM and CDR2 is ANQGSEA. DNA of the CDR3: TGCAGCGTCCTTACCCCGGACAGGGTGGCTTTCTTT. It encodes CSVLTPDRVAFF.

V and J are TRBV21-1 and TRBJ2-4; the table's D call, TRBD1, has no DNA check behind it. TRBV21-1 counts as a pseudogene. The CDR3 consists of 16 residues. The CDR3 nucleotides are TGTGCCAGCAGCGGACGTCGCCCCTATGCCAAAAACATTCAGCACTTC. It translates to CASSGRRPYAKNIQHF.

This clonotype was seen once. V is TRBV7-2 and J is TRBJ2-5; D is unclear. The J call may be mistaken, given a closer DNA end match to TRBJ2-7. Germline-derived CDR1 and CDR2 are SGHTA and FQGNSA. There are 13 residues in the CDR3. DNA for the CDR3: TGTGCCAGCAGCTTTCTCAGTGGCCACGAGCAGTACTTC. It translates to CASSFLSGHEQYF.

The chain joins TRBV28 to TRBJ1-6, with a tentative D call TRBD1 (5 bases). V lost 7 bases and J 8 bases, leaving 15 bases between the germline ends. This CDR3 spans 14 amino acids. Germline assignment: CDR1 MDHEN and CDR2 SYDVKM. The CDR3 here is CASNQGNTDSPLHF. DNA for the CDR3: TGTGCCAGCAACCAGGGTAATACAGATTCACCCCTCCACTTT.

The chain employs TRBV12-3 or TRBV12-4 and TRBJ1-2; TRBD1 aligns across 9 bases. The junction had 12 bases not matched to a gene; V was cut back by 6 bases and J by 4 bases. The CDR3 totals 16 residues. CDR3 region: CASRRAGTGPLYGYTF. The CDR3 DNA reads as TGTGCCAGCAGGCGGGCCGGGACAGGGCCCCTCTATGGCTACACCTTC.

This clonotype was counted only a few times. The rearrangement joins TRBV15 to TRBJ2-7; the match to TRBD1 covers 7 bases. The CDR3 is 16 amino acids. Per the germline V gene, CDR1 is LNHNV and CDR2 is YYDKDF (reference sequence). With 0 bases clipped from V and 2 bases from J, the junction kept 7 bases outside the gene matches. In DNA form, the CDR3 reads TGTGCCACCAGCAGAGAAAGGACAGGTACGGCCTACGAGCAGTACTTC. Its protein is CATSRERTGTAYEQYF.

This clonotype has only a few counts. The genes are TRBV2 and TRBJ2-1; D gene ambiguous. The germline V gene has CDR1 SNHLY and CDR2 FYNNEI. V was cut by 4 bases and J by 0 bases, with 13 bases left in between. This CDR3 is 16 amino acids long. The CDR3 sequence: CASSGQLRGSYNEQFF. CDR3 bases: TGTGCCAGCAGTGGCCAGCTAAGAGGCTCCTACAATGAGCAGTTCTTC.